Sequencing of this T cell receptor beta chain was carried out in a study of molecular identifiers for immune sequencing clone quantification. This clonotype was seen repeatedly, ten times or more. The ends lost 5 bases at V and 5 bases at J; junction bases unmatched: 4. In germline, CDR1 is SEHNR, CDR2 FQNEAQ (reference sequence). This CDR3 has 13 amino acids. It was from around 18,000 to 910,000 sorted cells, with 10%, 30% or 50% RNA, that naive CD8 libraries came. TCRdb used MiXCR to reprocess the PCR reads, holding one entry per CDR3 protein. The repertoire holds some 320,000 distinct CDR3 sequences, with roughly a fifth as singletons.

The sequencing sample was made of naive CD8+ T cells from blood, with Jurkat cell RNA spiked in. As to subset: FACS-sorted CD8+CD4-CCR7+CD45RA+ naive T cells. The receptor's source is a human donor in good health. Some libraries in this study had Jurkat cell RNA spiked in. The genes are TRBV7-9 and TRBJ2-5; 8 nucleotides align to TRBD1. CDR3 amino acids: CASSGDRGETQYF. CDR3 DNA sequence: TGTGCCAGCAGCGGTGACAGGGGTGAGACCCAGTACTTC.